These 11 T cell receptor beta chains were all obtained from the same sample, sequenced in a study of blood T cell repertoires in COVID-19. Data came from immunoSEQ multiplex PCR; TCRdb stores just in-frame clones and leaves some out. The profile shows roughly 200,000 clones, roughly 75% of them singletons. Input material: peripheral blood. The receptors come from a man in his sixties or seventies with active or convalescent COVID-19.

The V gene is TRBV29-1, the J gene TRBJ1-1, with D possibly being TRBD1 (6 bases). Trimming took 7 bases from V and 2 from J, leaving 14 bases between them. This CDR3 is 13 amino acids long. Germline CDR1 reads SQVTM; CDR2 reads ANQGSEA. The CDR3 is CSAATGTNTEAFF. CDR3 DNA sequence: TGCAGCGCCGCGACAGGAACAAACACTGAAGCTTTCTTT.

This clone was counted once. This chain joins TRBV5-1 and TRBJ2-3; D remains ambiguous. V lost 4 bases and J 1 base, leaving 10 bases between the germline ends. Germline V gives CDR1 SGHRS, CDR2 YFSETQ. The CDR3 extends over 14 amino acids. The CDR3 nucleotides read TGCGCCAGCAGCCTAGGAGCCCGCACAGATACGCAGTATTTT. This translates into CASSLGARTDTQYF.

The gene calls are TRBV7-9 and TRBJ2-2, with D hard to call. Trimming took off 5 bases at V and 7 bases at J, with 14 bases between the two ends. Per germline, CDR1 SEHNR and CDR2 FQNEAQ (reference sequence). The CDR3 covers 14 residues. The chain's CDR3 is CASSAARPHGELFF. The CDR3 coding sequence is TGTGCCAGCAGCGCCGCTAGGCCCCACGGGGAGCTGTTTTTT.

J is TRBJ1-1 and V is TRBV4-1; weak D call: TRBD1 (6 bases). Germline V gene data show CDR1 as MGHRA and CDR2 as YSYEKL. The CDR3 has 14 residues. The V and J ends lost 4 bases and 2 bases respectively, with 11 bases between them. The DNA for the CDR3 is TGCGCCAGCAGCCGACAGGATCAAAACACTGAAGCTTTCTTT. This codes for CASSRQDQNTEAFF.

This clone was counted between two and nine times. The chain links TRBV6-6 to TRBJ2-2; 7 nucleotides align to TRBD2. The CDR3 loop spans 15 amino acids. CDR1 and CDR2 from the germline V gene are MNHNY and SVGAGI (reference sequence). Losses at the gene ends were 3 bases for V and 5 bases for J; bases not matched to a gene: 6. The chain's CDR3 is CASSYQAGVTGELFF. CDR3 DNA sequence: TGTGCCAGCAGTTATCAGGCGGGAGTTACCGGGGAGCTGTTTTTT.

The chain uses TRBV18 and TRBJ2-6; D is unresolved. Germline V gives CDR1 KGHSH, CDR2 LQKENI. This CDR3 spans 15 amino acids. V lost 3 bases and J 4 bases, leaving 10 bases between the germline ends. CDR3 in amino acids: CASSPLEFGANVLTF. The CDR3 DNA is TGTGCCAGCTCACCGTTGGAGTTCGGGGCCAACGTCCTGACTTTC.

The V and J genes are TRBV5-8 and TRBJ1-5; D perhaps matches TRBD1 (6 bases). CDR1 and CDR2 from the germline V gene are SGHTS and YDEGEE. CDR3 length equals 16 residues. Trimming pared 3 bases from V and 5 bases from J, leaving 18 bases between. The CDR3 region is CASSSWGTGTDQPQHF. Written as DNA, the CDR3 is TGTGCCAGCAGCTCTTGGGGTACAGGGACCGATCAGCCCCAGCATTTT.

The gene calls are TRBV5-1 and TRBJ2-5; weak D call: TRBD1 (6 bases). The CDR3 has 15 amino acids. Germline assignment: CDR1 SGHRS and CDR2 YFSETQ. V was clipped by 4 bases and J by 2 bases, with 15 bases between them. CDR3 sequence: CASSVTGSGQETQYF. CDR3 nucleotide sequence: TGCGCCAGCAGCGTTACAGGGTCGGGGCAAGAGACCCAGTACTTC.

V gene TRBV6-5 combines with J gene TRBJ1-3, with TRBD1 as a possible D gene (5 bases). This CDR3 has 15 residues. Trimming removed 4 bases from V and 1 base from J, with 11 bases in between. CDR1 and CDR2 from the germline V gene are MNHEY and SVGAGI. CDR3 loop: CASSSRGGSGNTIYF. DNA of the CDR3: TGTGCCAGCAGTTCCCGGGGGGGGTCTGGAAACACCATATATTTT.

The chain carries TRBV7-2 and TRBJ1-6; TRBD1 matches 7 bases. In germline, CDR1 is SGHTA, CDR2 FQGNSA. There are 16 residues in the CDR3. Trimming took 6 bases from V and 0 from J; bases not matched to a gene: 5. The CDR3 nucleotides read TGTGCCAGCAGACGGGACAGCAACTCCTATAATTCACCCCTCCACTTT. Translation: CASRRDSNSYNSPLHF.

J is TRBJ2-1 and V is TRBV7-8; the D is unclear. The CDR3 runs to 16 residues. V lost 5 bases, J lost 0 bases, and 14 bases lay in between. The V gene's germline CDR1 is SGHVS and CDR2 FQNEAQ. CDR3 loop: CASSPRAQSSYNEQFF. The CDR3, as DNA: TGTGCCAGCAGCCCCCGCGCGCAAAGCTCCTACAATGAGCAGTTCTTC.